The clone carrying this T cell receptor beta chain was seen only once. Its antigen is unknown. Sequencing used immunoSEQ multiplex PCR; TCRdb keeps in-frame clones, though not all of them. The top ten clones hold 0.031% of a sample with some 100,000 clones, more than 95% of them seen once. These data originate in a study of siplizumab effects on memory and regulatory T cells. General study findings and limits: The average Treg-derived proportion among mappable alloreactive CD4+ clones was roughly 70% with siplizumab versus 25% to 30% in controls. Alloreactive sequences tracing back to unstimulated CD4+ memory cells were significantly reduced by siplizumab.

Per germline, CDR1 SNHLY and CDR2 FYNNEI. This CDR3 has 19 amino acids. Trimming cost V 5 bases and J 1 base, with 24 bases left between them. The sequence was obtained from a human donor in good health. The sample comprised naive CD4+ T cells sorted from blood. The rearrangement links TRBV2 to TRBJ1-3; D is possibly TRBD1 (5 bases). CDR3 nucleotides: TGTGCCAGCAGTCCTCCCAAGACGGGGGGGAGGGTTTCTGGAAACACCATATATTTT. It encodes CASSPPKTGGRVSGNTIYF.